This entry lists 6 T cell receptor beta chains sequenced from one sample in a study of identical twins. TCRdb redid the calling of the 5' RACE reads with MiXCR, one entry per CDR3 protein. The sample includes about 430,000 distinct CDR3 sequences, approximately 17% of them seen just once. The source material was naive T cells sorted from blood. Receptors were obtained from a man in his fifties in good health.

This clonotype was counted between two and nine times. The rearrangement uses TRBV19 and TRBJ2-7, with a weak D call TRBD1 (6 bases). The CDR3 length is 12 residues. V lost 5 bases to trimming and J lost 7 bases, with 12 bases between them. Germline lookup yields CDR1 LNHDA and CDR2 SQIVND (reference sequence). The CDR3 protein is CASSLIQGEQYF. The CDR3 DNA is TGTGCCAGTAGTCTTATCCAGGGGGAGCAGTACTTC.

The CDR3 DNA follows: TGCGCCAGCAGCTTGGTGACAGGGAGGTACGAGCAGTACTTC. Protein product: CASSLVTGRYEQYF. The chain employs TRBV5-1 and TRBJ2-7; D perhaps matches TRBD1 (7 bases). Per the germline V gene, CDR1 is SGHRS and CDR2 is YFSETQ. The CDR3 spans 14 residues. The ends were cut back, 0 bases at V and 4 bases at J, with 11 bases in the middle. The variable domain in full, completed from reference TRBV5-1 and TRBJ2-7, reads KAGVTQTPRYLIKTRGQQVTLSCSPISGHRSVSWYQQTPGQGLQFLFEYFSETQRNKGNFPGRFSGRQFSNSRSEMNVSTLELGDSALYLCASSLVTGRYEQYFGPGTRLTVT.

The sample holds many counts of this clonotype. V is TRBV6-5 and J is TRBJ2-2; 7 bases line up with TRBD1. J gave up 0 bases and V 4 bases, and 8 bases lay outside the gene matches. The CDR3 covers 17 residues. Germline lookup yields CDR1 MNHEY and CDR2 SVGAGI. In nucleotides, the CDR3 is TGTGCCAGCAGTTGGTGGGACGACAGGGCGAACACCGGGGAGCTGTTTTTT. Its protein is CASSWWDDRANTGELFF.

CDR3 region: CASSERGLNAYEQYF. CDR3 coding DNA: TGTGCCAGCAGTGAACGGGGGCTGAACGCCTACGAGCAGTACTTC. The rearrangement links TRBV2 to TRBJ2-7, with D possibly called TRBD1 or TRBD2 (6 bases each). Between the trimmed V and J ends, which lost 2 bases and 2 bases, there was a span of 13 bases. The CDR3 contains 15 residues. From germline, CDR1 is SNHLY and CDR2 FYNNEI.

J is TRBJ2-7 and V is TRBV20-1; 10 bases match TRBD1. Germline V gene lookup returns CDR1 DFQATT and CDR2 SNEGSKA (reference sequence). The V segment lost 5 bases and the J segment 3 bases; nucleotides outside the gene matches: 7. The CDR3 sequence is 14 residues long. As DNA, the CDR3 is TGCAGTGCTTCTCAGGGACAGGGGATCTACGAGCAGTACTTC. Translation gives CSASQGQGIYEQYF.

In this sample, this clonotype turned up many times. The rearrangement links TRBV28 to TRBJ2-7; TRBD2 is a possible D gene (5 bases). CDR3 length equals 16 residues. The ends were cut back, 3 bases at V and 0 bases at J, with 15 bases in the middle. The V gene's germline CDR1 is MDHEN and CDR2 SYDVKM. Here the CDR3 reads CASSFKFRAASYEQYF. The CDR3 DNA is TGTGCCAGCAGTTTCAAGTTTCGAGCGGCCTCCTACGAGCAGTACTTC.